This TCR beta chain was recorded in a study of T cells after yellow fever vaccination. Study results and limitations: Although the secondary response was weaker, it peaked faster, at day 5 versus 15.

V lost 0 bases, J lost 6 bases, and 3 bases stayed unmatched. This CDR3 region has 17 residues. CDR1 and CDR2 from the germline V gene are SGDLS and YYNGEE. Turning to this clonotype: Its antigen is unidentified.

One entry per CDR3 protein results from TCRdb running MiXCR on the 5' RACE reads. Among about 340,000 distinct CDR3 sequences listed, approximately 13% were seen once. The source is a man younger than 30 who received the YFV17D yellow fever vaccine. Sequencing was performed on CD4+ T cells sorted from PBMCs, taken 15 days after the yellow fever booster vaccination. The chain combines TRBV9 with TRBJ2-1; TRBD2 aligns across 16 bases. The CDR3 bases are TGTGCCAGCAGCGTAGCCGGGACTAGCGGGGGGGCCAATGAGCAGTTCTTC. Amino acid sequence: CASSVAGTSGGANEQFF. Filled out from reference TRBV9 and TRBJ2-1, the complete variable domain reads DSGVTQTPKHLITATGQRVTLRCSPRSGDLSVYWYQQSLDQGLQFLIQYYNGEERAKGNILERFSAQQFPDLHSELNLSSLELGDSALYFCASSVAGTSGGANEQFFGPGTRLTVL.